This T cell receptor beta chain was recorded in a study of CD8+CD57+ T cells in acquired aplastic anemia. Germline V lookup: CDR1 LGHNA, CDR2 YSLEER. The CDR3 is 17 residues long. This clonotype was seen more than once but under ten times. Germline is not matched at one junction end, which may reflect a read error. According to the study, genomic DNA was the template for TCR beta VDJ and CDR3 profiling. TCRdb passed the reads through MiXCR, listing each CDR3 protein once. The repertoire holds some 130,000 distinct CDR3 sequences, with about 46% as singletons. The sequence was collected from a human donor in good health, serving as a control. The sample consisted of sorted CD4+, CD8+, or CD8+CD57+ T cells (not recorded which) from PBMCs. V gene TRBV4-3 combines with J gene TRBJ1-6; D unclear. As DNA, the CDR3 is TGCGCCAGCAGCCAAGAGTCGGGGAGCTCCTATAATTCACCCCTCCGCTTT. It specifies CASSQESGSSYNSPLRF.